Given below is one T cell receptor beta chain in context. Antigen unknown. Oncomine TCR Beta short-read sequencing was applied to DNA from cultured CD4+ T cells. TCRdb re-called the PCR reads through MiXCR, storing one row per CDR3 protein. This table holds approximately 19,000 distinct CDR3 sequences, less than 60% found once. As to treatment: roughly ten-day PBMC culture with coronavirus spike peptide pools or control peptides (ViraFEST assay). These data originate in a study of vaccination and CD4 T cells after COVID-19. The sequenced sample was CD4+ T cells from blood, cultured in vitro, obtained after SARS-CoV-2 vaccination. This TCR derives from a human donor who had recovered from COVID-19.

The CDR3 nucleotides are TGTGCCAGCAGGACGGACGGCCGCTATGGCTACACCTTC. The encoded protein is CASRTDGRYGYTF. The chain employs TRBV28 and TRBJ1-2; D unclear. The CDR3 is 13 amino acids. The germline V gene has CDR1 MDHEN and CDR2 SYDVKM. V was clipped by 6 bases and J by 4 bases, with 12 bases between them.